This T cell receptor beta chain was identified during a study of identical twins. On this clonotype itself: Its antigen is undetermined.

Points from the study as a whole: Twins' excess sharing was less marked for out-of-frame beta sequences. The authors drew conclusions from cross-sectional statistical analysis rather than following the same donors. Invariant populations such as MAIT and iNKT cells could partly muddle zero-insertion analyses.

A single record per CDR3 protein comes from TCRdb applying MiXCR to the 5' RACE reads. Counted here are about 530,000 distinct CDR3 sequences, around 20% occurring once; the ten biggest clones make up roughly 0.5%. Germline V gene data show CDR1 as MDHEN and CDR2 as SYDVKM. The ends were cut back, 5 bases at V and 5 bases at J, with 21 bases in the middle. The CDR3 has 16 residues. Each donor was a healthy Caucasian. This sample also appeared in a second study, on yellow fever vaccine responses in identical twins.

The sequencing input was CD4+ T cells sorted from blood. The TCR sequence derives from a woman aged 18-29 years in good health. The genes are TRBV28 and TRBJ2-5; D is possibly TRBD2 (6 bases). The CDR3 sequence: CASSPLRPLAAETQYF. CDR3 in DNA: TGTGCCAGCAGTCCTCTCCGCCCTTTAGCGGCCGAGACCCAGTACTTC.